The 21 T cell receptor beta chains below were found in one sample sequenced in a study of blood T cell repertoires in COVID-19. Sequenced by immunoSEQ multiplex PCR; TCRdb stores in-frame clones only, minus some. Among over 250,000 clones listed, over 75% were seen once. Sequenced material: peripheral blood. The receptors here all came from a woman aged 70 to 79 with COVID-19, enrolled during active disease.

V usage is TRBV6-5 and J usage is TRBJ2-7, with 12 bases aligning to TRBD1. The CDR3 runs to 14 residues. V was clipped by 6 bases and J by 5 bases; unmatched bases: 5. Germline V gene sequence: CDR1 MNHEY, CDR2 SVGAGI. The CDR3 DNA sequence: TGTGCCAGCAGCCGGGACAGGGGGCAACACGAGCAGTACTTC. Translated, it gives CASSRDRGQHEQYF.

The chain has TRBV27 and TRBJ2-7; 13 positions match TRBD2. The J segment lost 7 bases and the V segment lost 2 bases, leaving 11 bases of the junction unmatched. This CDR3 contains 17 residues. In germline, CDR1 is MNHEY, CDR2 SMNVEV (reference sequence). The CDR3 coding sequence is TGTGCCAGCAGTTTAATAGGGACTAGCGGGACTTCCTTGGAGCAGTACTTC. Translated, it gives CASSLIGTSGTSLEQYF.

This clone was seen only once. The chain is built from TRBV7-2 and TRBJ2-7, with 9 bases matching TRBD2. The CDR3 spans 17 residues. Germline V lookup: CDR1 SGHTA, CDR2 FQGNSA. V gave up 2 bases and J gave up 0 bases; unmatched junction bases: 8. The CDR3 DNA follows: TGTGCCAGCAGCTTAAGACTAGCGGAAGAGGGCTCCTACGAGCAGTACTTC. Amino acids: CASSLRLAEEGSYEQYF.

The chain couples TRBV5-8 to TRBJ1-1, with 11 positions matching TRBD1. The CDR3 is 15 amino acids. Trimming at V came to 4 bases and at J to 4 bases, leaving 6 bases not matched to a gene. CDR1 and CDR2 from the germline V gene are SGHTS and YDEGEE. CDR3 bases: TGTGCCAGCAGCACGGACAGGGGGCGAATCACTGAAGCTTTCTTT. It specifies CASSTDRGRITEAFF.

This sequence joins TRBV7-3 and TRBJ2-2; 7 positions agree with TRBD2. Germline V gene lookup returns CDR1 SGHTA and CDR2 FQGTGA. The J segment lost 6 bases and the V segment lost 5 bases, leaving 0 bases of the junction unmatched. The length of the CDR3 is 12 residues. The CDR3: CASSREAGELFF. Here the CDR3 DNA reads TGTGCCAGCAGCCGGGAGGCCGGGGAGCTGTTTTTT.

The J gene is TRBJ1-5, the V gene TRBV28; D call uncertain. Trimming pared 1 base from V and 1 base from J, leaving 8 bases between. Germline V gene data show CDR1 as MDHEN and CDR2 as SYDVKM. CDR3 length equals 15 residues. The CDR3 loop is CASSLSAGSNQPQHF. The CDR3 nucleotides are TGTGCCAGCAGTTTATCGGCAGGCAGCAATCAGCCCCAGCATTTT.

The gene calls are TRBV4-2 and TRBJ2-1; TRBD2 aligns across 11 bases. The CDR3 is 16 residues long. CDR1 and CDR2 (germline): LGHNA, YNFKEQ. Trimming cost V 4 bases and J 5 bases; bases outside gene matches: 7. CDR3 sequence: CASSLRASGRNNEQFF. CDR3 DNA: TGTGCCAGCAGCCTAAGGGCTAGCGGGAGGAACAATGAGCAGTTCTTC.

The V and J genes are TRBV28 and TRBJ1-1; 12 bases agree with TRBD1. Per germline, CDR1 MDHEN and CDR2 SYDVKM. J was trimmed by 9 bases and V by 6 bases; bases with no gene match: 11. CDR3 length equals 15 residues. The CDR3 nucleotides read TGTGCCAGCAGGATCCTCCGGGACAGGGGGCGTCAAGCTTTCTTT. Its translation: CASRILRDRGRQAFF.

This clone was seen more than once but under ten times. The CDR3 DNA sequence: TGTGCCAGTAGGAGAGGGTCCGGCGGGGAGCTGTTTTTT. This codes for CASRRGSGGELFF. The rearrangement links TRBV19 to TRBJ2-2; D may be TRBD2 (5 bases). V was cut by 6 bases and J by 7 bases, with 12 bases left in between. Germline V gives CDR1 LNHDA, CDR2 SQIVND (reference sequence). CDR3 length: 13 amino acids.

This rearrangement joins TRBV28 to TRBJ2-1, with a weak D call TRBD2 (5 bases). CDR1 and CDR2 from the germline V gene are MDHEN and SYDVKM. The CDR3 is 12 residues long. Trimming left V 3 bases short and J 7 bases short, with 7 bases between. CDR3: CASSLSGNEQFF. CDR3 in DNA: TGTGCCAGCAGTTTGTCGGGAAATGAGCAGTTCTTC.

This chain links TRBV27 with TRBJ2-5; TRBD1 matches at 10 bases. The CDR3 covers 16 residues. CDR1 MNHEY and CDR2 SMNVEV come from the germline V gene (reference sequence). V was clipped by 4 bases and J by 9 bases; unmatched bases: 14. In nucleotides, the CDR3 is TGTGCCAGCAGTTCGACAGGGGGCGAGTCAGGAAGGTCCCAGTACTTC. Residues: CASSSTGGESGRSQYF.

This rearrangement joins TRBV28 to TRBJ1-3; D might be TRBD1 (6 bases). The ends were cut back, 2 bases at V and 0 bases at J, with 8 bases in the middle. The germline gives CDR1 MDHEN, CDR2 SYDVKM. This CDR3 is built from 15 residues. The CDR3 nucleotides are TGTGCCAGCAGTTTAGGGGACATCTCTGGAAACACCATATATTTT. It yields the protein CASSLGDISGNTIYF.

The genes are TRBV2 and TRBJ1-3; D unresolved. Trimming left V 6 bases short and J 2 bases short, with 14 bases between. The CDR3 length is 15 residues. CDR1 SNHLY and CDR2 FYNNEI come from the germline V gene. For the CDR3, the DNA is TGTGCCAGCAGAGATTTGGCAGCGACTGGAAACACCATATATTTT. This encodes CASRDLAATGNTIYF.

The rearrangement links TRBV7-9 to TRBJ1-4, with 9 bases that match TRBD1. In germline, CDR1 is SEHNR, CDR2 FQNEAQ (reference sequence). Trimming took 5 bases from V and 0 from J; bases not matched to a gene: 10. The CDR3 covers 18 residues. CDR3 coding DNA: TGTGCCAGCAGCCCCGTGACAGGGGGATTTGCAACTAATGAAAAACTGTTTTTT. It translates to CASSPVTGGFATNEKLFF.

The chain combines TRBV7-3 with TRBJ2-1; possibly TRBD1 for D (6 bases). CDR3 length equals 15 residues. Trimming pared 5 bases from V and 4 bases from J, leaving 15 bases between. CDR1 and CDR2 from the germline V gene are SGHTA and FQGTGA. CDR3 protein: CASSLNRVGYNEQFF. CDR3 sequence (DNA): TGTGCCAGCAGCCTGAACAGGGTGGGGTACAATGAGCAGTTCTTC.

The J gene is TRBJ1-1, the V gene TRBV29-1; D is possibly TRBD1 (6 bases). Germline V lookup: CDR1 SQVTM, CDR2 ANQGSEA. With 5 bases removed from V and 5 bases from J, the gap between germline ends came to 18 bases. This CDR3 contains 14 residues. The CDR3 sequence is CSVQVGAKRTEAFF. DNA of the CDR3: TGCAGCGTTCAAGTGGGGGCGAAGAGAACTGAAGCTTTCTTT.

The chain carries TRBV15 and TRBJ1-1; TRBD1 agrees at 7 bases. Unmatched junction bases numbered 10, after V lost 1 base and J lost 11 bases. From germline, CDR1 is LNHNV and CDR2 YYDKDF (reference sequence). The length of the CDR3 is 14 residues. CDR3 loop: CATSRGQQGLGAFF. The CDR3 region has the DNA TGTGCCACCAGCAGAGGACAACAGGGGCTGGGGGCTTTCTTT.

Here the CDR3 DNA reads TGTGCCAGCACCCCTCGCCTAACCCAAGAGACCCAGTACTTC. Its protein is CASTPRLTQETQYF. The V and J genes are TRBV11-2 and TRBJ2-5; D is unresolved. Germline V gene lookup returns CDR1 SGHAT and CDR2 FQNNGV. V was shortened by 7 bases and J by 1 base, with 13 bases between the two germline ends. The CDR3 has 14 residues.

The chain's CDR3 is CASSLKSGKSSYEQYF. The CDR3 DNA sequence: TGTGCCAGCAGTTTAAAGTCCGGGAAAAGCTCCTACGAGCAGTACTTC. The chain employs TRBV27 and TRBJ2-7; TRBD2 is a possible D gene (5 bases). This CDR3 spans 16 amino acids. V gave up 2 bases and J gave up 0 bases, with 14 bases separating them. Per the germline V gene, CDR1 is MNHEY and CDR2 is SMNVEV (reference sequence).

V and J are TRBV7-8 and TRBJ2-7, with D perhaps matching TRBD1 (6 bases). V gave up 5 bases and J gave up 5 bases, with 22 bases separating them. The CDR3 has 16 amino acids. The germline V gene encodes CDR1 SGHVS and CDR2 FQNEAQ. Here the CDR3 reads CASSRLPQGNVDEQYF. CDR3 DNA: TGTGCCAGCAGCCGACTACCTCAGGGGAATGTGGACGAGCAGTACTTC.

This rearrangement joins TRBV19 to TRBJ2-4; 7 bases agree with TRBD2. In germline, CDR1 is LNHDA, CDR2 SQIVND (reference sequence). The CDR3 sequence is 15 residues long. Losses at the gene ends were 2 bases for V and 4 bases for J; bases not matched to a gene: 5. The CDR3 DNA sequence: TGTGCCAGTAGTATATCGGGACTACATAAAAACATTCAGTACTTC. Protein: CASSISGLHKNIQYF.